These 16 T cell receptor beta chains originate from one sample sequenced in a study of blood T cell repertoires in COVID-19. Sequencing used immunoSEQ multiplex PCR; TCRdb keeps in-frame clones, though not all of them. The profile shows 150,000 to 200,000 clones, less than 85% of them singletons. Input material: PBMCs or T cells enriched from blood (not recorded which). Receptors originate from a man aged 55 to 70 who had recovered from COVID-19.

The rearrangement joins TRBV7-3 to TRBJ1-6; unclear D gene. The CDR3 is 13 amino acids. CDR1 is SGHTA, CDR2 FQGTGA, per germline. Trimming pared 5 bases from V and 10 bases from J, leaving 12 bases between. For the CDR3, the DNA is TGTGCCAGCAGCGTTAATCCCGGGTCACCCCTCCACTTT. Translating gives CASSVNPGSPLHF.

CDR3 residues: CATRSTGESYEQYF. In DNA form, the CDR3 reads TGTGCCACCAGATCGACAGGGGAAAGCTACGAGCAGTACTTC. This sequence joins TRBV15 and TRBJ2-7; 8 bases line up with TRBD1. Germline CDR1 reads LNHNV; CDR2 reads YYDKDF (reference sequence). V was clipped by 6 bases and J by 3 bases; unmatched bases: 7. This CDR3 is 14 amino acids long.

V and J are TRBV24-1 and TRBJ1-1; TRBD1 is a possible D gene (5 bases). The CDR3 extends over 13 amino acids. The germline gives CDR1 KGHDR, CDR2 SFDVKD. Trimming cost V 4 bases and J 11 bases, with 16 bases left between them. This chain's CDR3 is CATSEGPSWPAFF. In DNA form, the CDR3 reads TGTGCCACCAGTGAGGGGCCCTCCTGGCCGGCTTTCTTT.

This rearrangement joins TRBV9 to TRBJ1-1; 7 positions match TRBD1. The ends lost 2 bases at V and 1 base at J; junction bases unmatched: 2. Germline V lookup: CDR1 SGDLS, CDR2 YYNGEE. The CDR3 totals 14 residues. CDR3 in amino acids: CASSVGTENTEAFF. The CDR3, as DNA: TGTGCCAGCAGCGTTGGGACAGAGAACACTGAAGCTTTCTTT.

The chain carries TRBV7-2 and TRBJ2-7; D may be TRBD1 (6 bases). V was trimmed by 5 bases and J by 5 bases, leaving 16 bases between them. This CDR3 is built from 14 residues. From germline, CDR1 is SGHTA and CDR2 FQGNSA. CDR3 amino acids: CASSLGWGPNEQYF. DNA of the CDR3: TGTGCCAGCAGCCTAGGCTGGGGGCCCAACGAGCAGTACTTC. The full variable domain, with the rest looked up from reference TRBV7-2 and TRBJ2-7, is GAGVSQSPSNKVTEKGKDVELRCDPISGHTALYWYRQSLGQGLEFLIYFQGNSAPDKSGLPSDRFSAERTGGSVSTLTIQRTQQEDSAVYLCASSLGWGPNEQYFGPGTRLTVT.

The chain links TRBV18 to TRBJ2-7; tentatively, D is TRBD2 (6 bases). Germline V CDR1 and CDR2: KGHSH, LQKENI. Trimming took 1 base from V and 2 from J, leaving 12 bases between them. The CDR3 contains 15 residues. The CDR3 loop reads CASSPRSGNAYEQYF. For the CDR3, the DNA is TGTGCCAGCTCACCACGTAGCGGTAATGCCTACGAGCAGTACTTC.

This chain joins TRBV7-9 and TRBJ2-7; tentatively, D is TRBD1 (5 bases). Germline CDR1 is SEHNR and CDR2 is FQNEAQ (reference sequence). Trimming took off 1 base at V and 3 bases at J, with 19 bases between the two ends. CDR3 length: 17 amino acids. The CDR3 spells CASSLVGHDFPHYEQYF. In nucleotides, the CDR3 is TGTGCCAGCAGCTTAGTAGGACATGACTTTCCCCACTACGAGCAGTACTTC.

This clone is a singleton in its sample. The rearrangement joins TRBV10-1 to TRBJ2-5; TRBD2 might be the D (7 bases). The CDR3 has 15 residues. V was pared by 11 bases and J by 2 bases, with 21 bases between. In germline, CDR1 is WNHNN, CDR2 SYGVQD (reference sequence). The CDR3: CAATVGRGLQETQYF. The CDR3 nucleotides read TGCGCCGCAACGGTTGGGCGGGGGCTACAAGAGACCCAGTACTTC.

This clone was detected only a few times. CDR3 sequence: CASSQAYGYTF. CDR3 in DNA: TGTGCCAGCAGCCAAGCGTATGGCTACACCTTC. J is TRBJ1-2 and V is TRBV4-2; D call uncertain. The V gene's germline CDR1 is LGHNA and CDR2 YNFKEQ. Between the trimmed V and J ends, which lost 1 base and 5 bases, there was a span of 2 bases. CDR3 length: 11 amino acids.

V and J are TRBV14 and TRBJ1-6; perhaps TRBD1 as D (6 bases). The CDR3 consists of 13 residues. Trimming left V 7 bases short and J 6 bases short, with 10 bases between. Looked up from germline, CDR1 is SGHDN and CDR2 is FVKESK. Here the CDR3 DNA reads TGTGCCAGCAAAGGGGGAGTTAATTCACCCCTCCACTTT. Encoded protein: CASKGGVNSPLHF.

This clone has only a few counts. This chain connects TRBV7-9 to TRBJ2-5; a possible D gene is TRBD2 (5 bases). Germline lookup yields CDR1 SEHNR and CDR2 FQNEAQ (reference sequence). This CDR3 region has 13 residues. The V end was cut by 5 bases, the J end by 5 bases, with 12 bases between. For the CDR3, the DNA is TGTGCCAGCAGCCAACTAGAGGGTGAGACCCAGTACTTC. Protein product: CASSQLEGETQYF.

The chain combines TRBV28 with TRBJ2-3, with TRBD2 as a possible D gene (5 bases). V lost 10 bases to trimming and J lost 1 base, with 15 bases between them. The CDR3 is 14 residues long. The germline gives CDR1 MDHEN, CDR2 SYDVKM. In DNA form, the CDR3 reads TGTGCCACCCGAGGGCTCGGACGCACAGATACGCAGTATTTT. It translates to CATRGLGRTDTQYF.

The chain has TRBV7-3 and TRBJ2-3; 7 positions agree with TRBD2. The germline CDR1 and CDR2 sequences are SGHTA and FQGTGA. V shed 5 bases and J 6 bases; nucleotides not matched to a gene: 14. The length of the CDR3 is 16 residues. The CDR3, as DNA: TGTGCCAGCAGCCCCAATATAGCGGGCGCGAGGGATACGCAGTATTTT. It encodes CASSPNIAGARDTQYF.

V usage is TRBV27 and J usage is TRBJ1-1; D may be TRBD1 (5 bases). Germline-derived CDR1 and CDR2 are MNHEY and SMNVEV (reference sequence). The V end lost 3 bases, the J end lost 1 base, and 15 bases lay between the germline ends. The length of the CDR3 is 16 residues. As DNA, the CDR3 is TGTGCCAGCAGTTTGGGGGGAATAAGAGGGAACACTGAAGCTTTCTTT. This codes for CASSLGGIRGNTEAFF.

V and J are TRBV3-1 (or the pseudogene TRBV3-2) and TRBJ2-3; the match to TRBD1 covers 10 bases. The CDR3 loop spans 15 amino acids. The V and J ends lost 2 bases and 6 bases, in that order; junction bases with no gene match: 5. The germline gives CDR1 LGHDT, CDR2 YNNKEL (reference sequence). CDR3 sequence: CASSQPDRGLDTQYF. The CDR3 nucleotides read TGTGCCAGCAGCCAACCCGACAGGGGGCTTGATACGCAGTATTTT.

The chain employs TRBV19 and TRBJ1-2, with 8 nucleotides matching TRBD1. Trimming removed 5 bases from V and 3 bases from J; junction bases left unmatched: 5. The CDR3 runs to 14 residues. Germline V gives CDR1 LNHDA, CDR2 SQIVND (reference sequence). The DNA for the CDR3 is TGTGCCAGTAGTTCGGACAGGGTAGACTATGGCTACACCTTC. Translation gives CASSSDRVDYGYTF.